One sample yielded the 27 T cell receptor beta chains listed below, sequenced in a study of regulatory T cells in long-lasting Graves disease. The TCR beta library used iRepertoire HTBI primers with Arm-PCR amplification of CDR3. TCRdb reanalysed the multiplex PCR reads using MiXCR and keeps one entry per CDR3 protein. This sample carries hundreds of thousands of distinct CDR3 sequences, around 21% of them seen once, and the ten largest clones take less than 25%. Specified time point: persistent/refractory GD, antithyroid drugs over 5 years with positive TRAb. PBMC RNA was the source of the TCR library. This material consisted of peripheral blood mononuclear cells (PBMCs), taken when the disease was refractory, from a patient treated with antithyroid drugs. The receptors stem from a female donor with Graves disease.

This rearrangement joins TRBV3-1 to TRBJ2-1; 10 positions agree with TRBD2. The CDR3 spans 17 residues. The V and J ends lost 1 base and 4 bases, in that order; junction bases with no gene match: 7. The germline V gene encodes CDR1 LGHDT and CDR2 YNNKEL (reference sequence). CDR3 DNA: TGTGCCAGCAGCCAAGTCCTCCCTAGCGGGAGTTACAATGAGCAGTTCTTC. It encodes CASSQVLPSGSYNEQFF.

The chain is built from TRBV30 and TRBJ2-7; D unresolved. Per the germline V gene, CDR1 is GTSNPN and CDR2 is SVGIG (reference sequence). This CDR3 spans 12 amino acids. Between the trimmed V and J ends, which lost 6 bases and 2 bases, there was a span of 11 bases. CDR3 nucleotides: TGTGCCTGCAAATCCGGGCCCTACGAGCAGTACTTC. Residues: CACKSGPYEQYF.

The sample holds a few counts of this clonotype. The chain links TRBV7-2 to TRBJ2-4, with TRBD1 identical over 8 bases. V dropped 2 bases and J dropped 6; count of bases not matched to a gene: 9. CDR1 and CDR2 from the germline V gene are SGHTA and FQGNSA. This CDR3 has 16 residues. This chain's CDR3 is CASSLLGQGALNIQYF. CDR3 nucleotides: TGTGCCAGCAGCTTATTAGGCCAGGGGGCACTAAACATTCAGTACTTC.

In its sample, this clonotype was seen many times. The rearrangement joins TRBV10-3 to TRBJ2-7; 8 bases match TRBD1. The V segment lost 0 bases and the J segment 8 bases; nucleotides outside the gene matches: 9. The length of the CDR3 is 15 residues. From germline, CDR1 is ENHRY and CDR2 SYGVKD. DNA for the CDR3: TGTGCCATCAGTGAGTCGACAGGGGATACGAAGAAGCAGTACTTC. Translation: CAISESTGDTKKQYF.

Note on this clonotype: It may be a read error: a sequence one base away is much more abundant. The chain couples TRBV28 to TRBJ2-4; no definite D call. CDR1 is MDHEN, CDR2 SYDVKM, per germline. The CDR3 loop spans 14 amino acids. Here the CDR3 DNA reads TGTGGCAGCACCCGATTGAGCCAAGGGAACATTCAGTACTTC. It specifies CGSTRLSQGNIQYF.

This clonotype was seen a handful of times. The rearrangement joins TRBV20-1 to TRBJ1-2; TRBD1 matches at 8 bases. The length of the CDR3 is 14 residues. Germline V CDR1 and CDR2: DFQATT, SNEGSKA (reference sequence). The junction had 7 bases not matched to a gene; V was cut back by 3 bases and J by 4 bases. The CDR3 is CSASLTGDGYGYTF. The DNA of the CDR3 is TGCAGTGCTAGCCTGACAGGGGACGGCTATGGCTACACCTTC.

This sequence joins TRBV2 and TRBJ2-1; 7 bases line up with TRBD1. The CDR3 totals 17 residues. Germline CDR1 reads SNHLY; CDR2 reads FYNNEI. J gave up 4 bases and V 5 bases, and 14 bases lay outside the gene matches. The CDR3 DNA sequence: TGTGCCAGCAGTACAGACAGGGTCCAGGCTGGATACAATGAGCAGTTCTTC. Protein: CASSTDRVQAGYNEQFF. The whole variable domain, filled in from reference TRBV2 and TRBJ2-1, reads EPEVTQTPSHQVTQMGQEVILRCVPISNHLYFYWYRQILGQKVEFLVSFYNNEISEKSEIFDDQFSVERPDGSNFTLKIRSTKLEDSAMYFCASSTDRVQAGYNEQFFGPGTRLTVL.

This clonotype appeared many times. The J gene is TRBJ2-7, the V gene TRBV13; a weak D match, TRBD1 (5 bases). The CDR3 runs to 13 residues. The V gene lost 0 bases and the J gene lost 3 bases, with 6 bases spanning the gap. Germline V lookup: CDR1 PRHDT, CDR2 FYEKMQ (reference sequence). The CDR3 reads CASSLGDIYEQYF. The CDR3 coding sequence is TGTGCCAGCAGCTTAGGGGACATCTACGAGCAGTACTTC.

This clonotype was detected once. J is TRBJ2-1 and V is TRBV10-3, with 7 bases lining up with TRBD2. The CDR3 is 14 amino acids. CDR1 is ENHRY and CDR2 is SYGVKD in the germline V gene. V was clipped by 8 bases and J by 0 bases; unmatched bases: 4. The CDR3 region is CAIGKRDSYNEQFF. The CDR3 bases are TGTGCCATCGGGAAGCGGGACTCCTACAATGAGCAGTTCTTC.

V is TRBV20-1 and J is TRBJ1-6; D gene uncertain. The CDR3 loop spans 15 amino acids. The V and J ends lost 0 bases and 9 bases respectively, with 15 bases between them. Looked up from germline, CDR1 is DFQATT and CDR2 is SNEGSKA (reference sequence). This CDR3 reads CSARDPTEGGSPLHF. The CDR3, as DNA: TGCAGTGCTAGAGATCCGACGGAGGGTGGTTCACCCCTCCACTTT.

V usage is TRBV30 and J usage is TRBJ2-6; tentatively, D is TRBD1 or TRBD2 (6 bases each). The V gene lost 2 bases and the J gene lost 0 bases, with 11 bases spanning the gap. CDR3 size: 16 residues. Germline values: CDR1 GTSNPN, CDR2 SVGIG (reference sequence). The CDR3 protein is CAWSWGADSGANVLTF. As DNA, the CDR3 is TGTGCCTGGAGTTGGGGGGCCGACTCTGGGGCCAACGTCCTGACTTTC. The complete variable domain, with remaining parts taken from reference TRBV30 and TRBJ2-6, reads SQTIHQWPATLVQPVGSPLSLECTVEGTSNPNLYWYRQAAGRGLQLLFYSVGIGQISSEVPQNLSASRPQDRQFILSSKKLLLSDSGFYLCAWSWGADSGANVLTFGAGSRLTVL.

V usage is TRBV5-4 and J usage is TRBJ2-2; tentative D call: TRBD2 (7 bases). There are 14 residues in the CDR3. With 4 bases removed from V and 5 bases from J, the gap between germline ends came to 12 bases. CDR1 is SGHNT and CDR2 is YYREEE in the germline V gene (reference sequence). Written as DNA, the CDR3 is TGTGCCAGCAGCGGGGGGGGCAGGACCGGGGAGCTGTTTTTT. Its translation: CASSGGGRTGELFF.

On this clonotype itself: A much more abundant neighbour one base away suggests this may be a read error. The chain employs TRBV6-2 or TRBV6-3 and TRBJ1-1; D is undetermined. Per the germline V gene, CDR1 is MNHEY and CDR2 is SVGEGT. CDR3 length equals 15 residues. The CDR3 loop is CASSNPPGLNTEASF. DNA for the CDR3: TGTGCCAGCAGTAATCCGCCCGGACTGAACACTGAAGCTTCCTTT.

This chain uses TRBV7-2 with TRBJ1-1, with D possibly matching TRBD1 (5 bases). Germline CDR1 SGHTA, CDR2 FQGNSA. This CDR3 has 14 amino acids. Deletions cut 2 bases from V and 5 bases from J, with 12 bases between. In DNA form, the CDR3 reads TGTGCCAGCAGCTTATACGGGGCCTCGACTGAAGCTTTCTTT. Protein product: CASSLYGASTEAFF.

This clonotype was seen at least ten times. The rearrangement joins TRBV27 to TRBJ1-1, with TRBD1 as a possible D gene (5 bases). Germline CDR1 MNHEY, CDR2 SMNVEV (reference sequence). Trimming shortened V by 2 bases and J by 5 bases, and 12 bases separated the two germline ends. The CDR3 has 14 amino acids. The CDR3 protein is CASSLTRGGTEAFF. The CDR3 nucleotides are TGTGCCAGCAGTTTAACCCGGGGGGGGACTGAAGCTTTCTTT.

Remarks on this clonotype: It may be a read error: a sequence one base away is much more abundant. V gene TRBV6-9 combines with J gene TRBJ1-1; D gene unclear. The CDR3 has 12 residues. The V gene's germline CDR1 is MNHGY and CDR2 SVAAGI. Trimming stripped 4 bases from V and 4 bases from J, with 7 bases between. The CDR3 DNA is TGTGCCAGCAGTTTTTATGGCACTGAAGCTTTCTTT. It codes for CASSFYGTEAFF.

V and J are TRBV19 and TRBJ1-5, with D perhaps TRBD1 (5 bases). Trimming pared 0 bases from V and 6 bases from J, leaving 12 bases between. This CDR3 contains 15 residues. CDR1 is LNHDA and CDR2 is SQIVND in the germline V gene (reference sequence). Here the CDR3 DNA reads TGTGCCAGTAGTATAGAGGGGGGACTTCGTCAGCCCCAGCATTTT. Protein: CASSIEGGLRQPQHF. The full variable domain, its missing parts supplied by reference TRBV19 and TRBJ1-5, is DGGITQSPKYLFRKEGQNVTLSCEQNLNHDAMYWYRQDPGQGLRLIYYSQIVNDFQKGDIAEGYSVSREKKESFPLTVTSAQKNPTAFYLCASSIEGGLRQPQHFGDGTRLSIL.

The J gene is TRBJ2-7, the V gene TRBV3-1; D unresolved. Germline loops: CDR1 LGHDT, CDR2 YNNKEL (reference sequence). The length of the CDR3 is 13 residues. Trimming took off 1 base at V and 8 bases at J, with 12 bases between the two ends. As DNA, the CDR3 is TGTGCCAGCAGCCAAGCTACGCCGCGGAAGCAGTACTTC. It encodes CASSQATPRKQYF.

This clonotype occurred a few times. The chain employs TRBV4-3 and TRBJ2-6; 14 bases are a match to TRBD2. The ends lost 3 bases at V and 3 bases at J; junction bases unmatched: 4. From germline, CDR1 is LGHNA and CDR2 YSLEER. The length of the CDR3 is 18 residues. Written as DNA, the CDR3 is TGCGCCAGCAGCCATGGAGGACTAGCGGGAGGTGGGGCCAACGTCCTGACTTTC. Its translation: CASSHGGLAGGGANVLTF.

The chain joins TRBV10-3 to TRBJ2-7; unclear D gene. The germline V gene encodes CDR1 ENHRY and CDR2 SYGVKD. The CDR3 is 11 amino acids. V dropped 10 bases and J dropped 5 bases, with 12 bases sitting between them. This CDR3 reads CATAAPHEQYF. CDR3 DNA sequence: TGTGCCACCGCAGCGCCCCACGAGCAGTACTTC.

This clonotype was found many times. This chain connects TRBV3-1 to TRBJ1-2, with D unclear. There are 15 residues in the CDR3. Germline lookup yields CDR1 LGHDT and CDR2 YNNKEL (reference sequence). V lost 0 bases and J 3 bases, leaving 11 bases between the germline ends. CDR3 loop: CASSQDLEGDYGYTF. The CDR3, as DNA: TGTGCCAGCAGCCAAGATCTAGAGGGTGACTATGGCTACACCTTC.

This clonotype occurred a few times. The rearrangement uses TRBV7-2 and TRBJ2-7; 11 bases line up with TRBD2. With 5 bases clipped from V and 7 bases from J, the junction kept 7 bases outside the gene matches. Germline-derived CDR1 and CDR2 are SGHTA and FQGNSA. CDR3 size: 14 residues. CDR3 nucleotides: TGTGCCAGCAGCAAACTAGCGGGAGCTCAAGAGCAGTACTTC. Amino acids: CASSKLAGAQEQYF.

A few counts support this clonotype. The rearrangement uses TRBV29-1 and TRBJ2-7; 11 positions agree with TRBD1. Germline assignment: CDR1 SQVTM and CDR2 ANQGSEA. CDR3 size: 19 residues. Trimming at V came to 7 bases and at J to 3 bases, leaving 23 bases not matched to a gene. CDR3 sequence: CSAYGLHYGQGASFYEQYF. The CDR3 DNA reads TGCAGCGCCTATGGGCTCCACTATGGACAGGGGGCAAGTTTCTACGAGCAGTACTTC.

This clonotype has a count of ten or more. The V gene is TRBV20-1, the J gene TRBJ1-5; tentative D call: TRBD1 (5 bases). Trimming pared 1 base from V and 7 bases from J, leaving 14 bases between. The CDR3 spans 14 residues. Germline CDR1 and CDR2: DFQATT and SNEGSKA (reference sequence). CDR3 DNA: TGCAGTGCTAGAGGTGGGGGGGGGAGGCAGCCCCAGCATTTT. It specifies CSARGGGGRQPQHF.

The CDR3 spells CASAQGSSGNTIYF. CDR3 coding DNA: TGTGCCAGCGCCCAGGGGAGCTCTGGAAACACCATATATTTT. This chain connects TRBV9 to TRBJ1-3; D is possibly TRBD1 (6 bases). V was clipped by 7 bases and J by 0 bases, with 11 bases between them. The CDR3 is made up of 14 amino acids. Germline assignment: CDR1 SGDLS and CDR2 YYNGEE.

The CDR3 DNA is TGTGCCAGCTCCCTCGACAGGGACTATGGGCGGCCCCAGCATTTT. Its translation: CASSLDRDYGRPQHF. This sequence joins TRBV19 and TRBJ1-5; 7 bases fit TRBD1. Germline lookup yields CDR1 LNHDA and CDR2 SQIVND (reference sequence). The CDR3 is made up of 15 amino acids. The ends lost 9 bases at V and 9 bases at J; junction bases unmatched: 17.

This clonotype appeared a few times. The chain is built from TRBV29-1 and TRBJ1-4; 10 nucleotides align to TRBD1. CDR1 and CDR2 (germline): SQVTM, ANQGSEA. The CDR3 totals 15 residues. With 0 bases clipped from V and 8 bases from J, the junction kept 6 bases outside the gene matches. The CDR3 nucleotides are TGCAGCGTTGAAGACCCGGGACAGGGGACCGAAAAACTGTTTTTT. Translating gives CSVEDPGQGTEKLFF.